The 19 T cell receptor beta chains in this list originate from one sample, sequenced in a study of technical replicates of blood from a handful of donors. This table comes from immunoSEQ multiplex PCR, and its TCRdb copy is limited to in-frame clones, with some not included. The table has 75,000 to 100,000 clones, roughly 94% seen once. Sequencing used T cells isolated from PBMCs. These receptors came from a human donor in good health.

This sequence joins TRBV7-9 and TRBJ2-7, with D unclear. Germline V gene lookup returns CDR1 SEHNR and CDR2 FQNEAQ (reference sequence). The CDR3 sequence is 15 residues long. V was shortened by 7 bases and J by 1 base, with 17 bases between the two germline ends. The CDR3 nucleotides are TGTGCCAGCACCCCAGTCGCAGGCCCTTCCTACGAGCAGTACTTC. Protein product: CASTPVAGPSYEQYF.

This clone was detected once. The rearrangement links TRBV2 to TRBJ2-5, with TRBD2 matching 8 bases. CDR3 length: 13 residues. V dropped 9 bases and J dropped 5; count of bases not matched to a gene: 8. Germline CDR1 reads SNHLY; CDR2 reads FYNNEI. CDR3 coding DNA: TGTGCCAGTTTATCAAGCGGGAGTGAGACCCAGTACTTC. This translates into CASLSSGSETQYF.

V and J are TRBV23-1 and TRBJ2-1; TRBD2 agrees at 8 bases. TRBV23-1 is assigned to the ORF class and has an uncertain function. This CDR3 region has 14 residues. V gave up 11 bases and J gave up 8 bases; unmatched junction bases: 14. The CDR3 spells CAAGVQRERYEQFF. CDR3 bases: TGCGCCGCGGGTGTCCAGCGGGAGAGATATGAGCAGTTCTTC.

The chain recombines TRBV11-2 with TRBJ1-4; TRBD1 matches at 8 bases. CDR1 is SGHAT and CDR2 is FQNNGV in the germline V gene. J was trimmed by 0 bases and V by 5 bases; bases with no gene match: 8. The CDR3 totals 17 residues. CDR3 residues: CASSRGQGSPTNEKLFF. In DNA, the CDR3 is TGTGCCAGCAGCCGAGGACAGGGATCCCCAACTAATGAAAAACTGTTTTTT.

The CDR3 protein is CAISDAPEGQPQHF. The CDR3 DNA reads as TGTGCCATCAGTGATGCCCCCGAGGGACAGCCCCAGCATTTT. The chain carries TRBV10-3 and TRBJ1-5; no firm D call. Germline V gene lookup returns CDR1 ENHRY and CDR2 SYGVKD. This CDR3 region has 14 residues. Trimming stripped 3 bases from V and 7 bases from J, with 13 bases between.

V gene TRBV19 combines with J gene TRBJ2-3, with 12 positions matching TRBD2. Germline V CDR1 and CDR2: LNHDA, SQIVND (reference sequence). Trimming removed 5 bases from V and 3 bases from J; junction bases left unmatched: 3. This CDR3 spans 15 amino acids. CDR3 DNA sequence: TGTGCCAGTAGTCCCGGGACTAGCGGGACAGATACGCAGTATTTT. Translation: CASSPGTSGTDTQYF.

This chain uses TRBV6-6 with TRBJ1-4; possibly TRBD1 for D (6 bases). V lost 5 bases and J 6 bases, leaving 10 bases between the germline ends. The CDR3 is 13 amino acids. From germline, CDR1 is MNHNY and CDR2 SVGAGI (reference sequence). The CDR3 nucleotides are TGTGCCAGCAGTCGACAGGAGGATGAAAAACTGTTTTTT. Protein: CASSRQEDEKLFF.

V usage is TRBV14 and J usage is TRBJ2-5; D possibly corresponds to TRBD1 (6 bases). The germline gives CDR1 SGHDN, CDR2 FVKESK. Trimming left V 3 bases short and J 5 bases short, with 16 bases between. The CDR3 has 15 amino acids. DNA of the CDR3: TGTGCCAGCAGCCAGATAACAGGGTTCGGGGAGACCCAGTACTTC. This translates into CASSQITGFGETQYF. Supplemented by reference TRBV14 and TRBJ2-5, the full variable domain reads EAGVTQFPSHSVIEKGQTVTLRCDPISGHDNLYWYRRVMGKEIKFLLHFVKESKQDESGMPNNRFLAERTGGTYSTLKVQPAELEDSGVYFCASSQITGFGETQYFGPGTRLLVL.

V is TRBV4-1 and J is TRBJ2-1, with unresolved D. The V gene lost 2 bases and the J gene lost 2 bases, with 13 bases spanning the gap. The CDR3 spans 16 residues. CDR1 is MGHRA and CDR2 is YSYEKL in the germline V gene. In DNA, the CDR3 is TGCGCCAGCAGCCAAAACGACTTGTTCACCTACAATGAGCAGTTCTTC. It encodes CASSQNDLFTYNEQFF.

The chain employs TRBV28 and TRBJ2-1; 12 bases align to TRBD1. The CDR3 has 17 amino acids. With 5 bases clipped from V and 7 bases from J, the junction kept 12 bases outside the gene matches. CDR1 and CDR2 (germline): MDHEN, SYDVKM. CDR3 loop: CASSTTPGTGGLNEQFF. CDR3 DNA sequence: TGTGCCAGCAGTACAACACCCGGGACAGGGGGCTTAAATGAGCAGTTCTTC.

The V gene is TRBV6-5, the J gene TRBJ1-1, with D tentatively TRBD1 (5 bases). The CDR3 has 15 residues. Trimming pared 0 bases from V and 0 bases from J, leaving 8 bases between. Germline V gene sequence: CDR1 MNHEY, CDR2 SVGAGI. CDR3 region: CASSYSGGMNTEAFF. The CDR3 DNA sequence: TGTGCCAGCAGTTACTCGGGGGGGATGAACACTGAAGCTTTCTTT.

J is TRBJ2-5 and V is TRBV4-1, with TRBD1 identical over 8 bases. There are 14 residues in the CDR3. Germline loops: CDR1 MGHRA, CDR2 YSYEKL. Trimming removed 3 bases from V and 2 bases from J; junction bases left unmatched: 2. The CDR3 sequence is CASSHRQGQETQYF. As DNA, the CDR3 is TGCGCCAGCAGCCACAGACAGGGGCAAGAGACCCAGTACTTC.

The V and J genes are TRBV6-1 and TRBJ2-3; 7 bases are shared with TRBD1. After removal of 7 bases from V and 8 bases from J, the junction contained 12 bases not matched to a gene. This CDR3 has 14 amino acids. In germline, CDR1 is MNHNS, CDR2 SASEGT. The DNA for the CDR3 is TGTGCCAGCAAACCGGGACAGTCAGTGGGTACGCAGTATTTT. It is translated as CASKPGQSVGTQYF.

In DNA form, the CDR3 reads TGTGCCAGCAGCTTAGGACCGCTGACAGGGAGGGAAAAACTGTTTTTT. This codes for CASSLGPLTGREKLFF. V and J are TRBV7-9 and TRBJ1-4; 7 bases are shared with TRBD1. The CDR3 contains 16 residues. From germline, CDR1 is SEHNR and CDR2 FQNEAQ (reference sequence). V was clipped by 1 base and J by 8 bases; unmatched bases: 10.

V usage is TRBV5-5 and J usage is TRBJ1-6, with 7 nucleotides matching TRBD1. The V gene's germline CDR1 is SGHKS and CDR2 YYEKEE (reference sequence). The CDR3 spans 15 residues. The V and J ends lost 4 bases and 7 bases, in that order; junction bases with no gene match: 8. CDR3 protein: CASSIRDSGNSPLHF. The CDR3 nucleotides are TGTGCCAGCAGCATTCGGGACAGCGGGAATTCACCCCTCCACTTT.

CDR3 residues: CASSFEASADTQYF. The CDR3 coding sequence is TGTGCCAGCAGCTTCGAGGCTAGTGCAGATACGCAGTATTTT. This chain uses TRBV5-4 with TRBJ2-3; D remains ambiguous. V lost 2 bases and J 4 bases, leaving 11 bases between the germline ends. CDR3 length: 14 residues. Germline assignment: CDR1 SGHNT and CDR2 YYREEE (reference sequence).

This chain uses TRBV11-3 with TRBJ1-3; D is perhaps TRBD1 (6 bases). V was trimmed by 5 bases and J by 4 bases, leaving 18 bases between them. Germline V gene data show CDR1 as SGHNT and CDR2 as YENEEA. The CDR3 is made up of 16 amino acids. The CDR3 DNA sequence: TGTGCCAGCAGCCCTCGGGAACAGGGCACCGGAAACACCATATATTTT. This translates into CASSPREQGTGNTIYF.

The chain couples TRBV5-1 to TRBJ2-3; 9 nucleotides match TRBD2. The V segment lost 4 bases and the J segment 2 bases; nucleotides outside the gene matches: 11. Germline loops: CDR1 SGHRS, CDR2 YFSETQ. There are 17 residues in the CDR3. CDR3: CASSVRQAGGLTDTQYF. DNA of the CDR3: TGCGCCAGCAGCGTTAGACAGGCGGGGGGGCTCACAGATACGCAGTATTTT.

V and J are TRBV11-2 and TRBJ2-7; weak D call: TRBD2 (6 bases). The CDR3 length is 15 residues. V shed 5 bases and J shed 2 bases, with 16 bases lying between them. Germline V CDR1 and CDR2: SGHAT, FQNNGV. This CDR3 is CASSRNGDLTYEQYF. CDR3 coding DNA: TGTGCCAGCAGCCGAAACGGGGACTTAACCTACGAGCAGTACTTC.